The sequence of this T cell receptor (beta chain) was determined in a study of T cells in Graves' hyperthyroidism and ophthalmopathy. In germline, CDR1 is SEHNR, CDR2 FQNEAQ (reference sequence). The CDR3 extends over 12 amino acids. V lost 1 base, J lost 1 base, and 2 bases lay in between. By share, this clonotype counts as medium-sized (0.01 to 0.1%). TCR beta CDR3 sequences were amplified from RNA transcripts. A first-round RT-PCR of the TCR CDR3 used the HTBI primer set. TCRdb passed the multiplex PCR reads through MiXCR, listing each CDR3 protein once. This table has around 34,000 distinct CDR3 sequences, about 52% appearing once.

The chain combines TRBV7-9 with TRBJ2-7; D gene unclear. The source material was blood. The sequence came from a woman aged 40-49 years with Graves' ophthalmopathy. CDR3 bases: TGTGCCAGCAGCTTAGAATCCTACGAGCAGTACTTC. Translation: CASSLESYEQYF.